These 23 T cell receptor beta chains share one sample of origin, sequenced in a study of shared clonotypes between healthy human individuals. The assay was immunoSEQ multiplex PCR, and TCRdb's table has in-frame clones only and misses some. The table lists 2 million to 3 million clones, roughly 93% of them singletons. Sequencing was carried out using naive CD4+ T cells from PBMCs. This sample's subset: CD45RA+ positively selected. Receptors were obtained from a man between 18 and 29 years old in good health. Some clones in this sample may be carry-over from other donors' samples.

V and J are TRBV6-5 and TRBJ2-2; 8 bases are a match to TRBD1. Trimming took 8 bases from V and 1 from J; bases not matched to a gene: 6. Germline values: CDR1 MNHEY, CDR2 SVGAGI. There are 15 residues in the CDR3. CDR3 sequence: CASGSDRVNTGELFF. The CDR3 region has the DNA TGTGCCAGCGGGTCGGACAGGGTGAACACCGGGGAGCTGTTTTTT.

As DNA, the CDR3 is TGTGCCAGCAGCTGGCGCAGAGGGGGCGAGCAGTACTTC. This encodes CASSWRRGGEQYF. The chain has TRBV7-2 and TRBJ2-7; TRBD1 might be the D (6 bases). V lost 4 bases to trimming and J lost 6 bases, with 13 bases between them. The CDR3 is 13 residues long. The germline gives CDR1 SGHTA, CDR2 FQGNSA.

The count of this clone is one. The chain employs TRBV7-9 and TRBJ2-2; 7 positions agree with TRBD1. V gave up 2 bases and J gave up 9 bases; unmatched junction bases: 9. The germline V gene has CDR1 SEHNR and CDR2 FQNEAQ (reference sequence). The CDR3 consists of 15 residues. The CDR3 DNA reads TGTGCCAGCAGCTTATGGGACAGCAGCGACCGGGAGCTGTTTTTT. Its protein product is CASSLWDSSDRELFF.

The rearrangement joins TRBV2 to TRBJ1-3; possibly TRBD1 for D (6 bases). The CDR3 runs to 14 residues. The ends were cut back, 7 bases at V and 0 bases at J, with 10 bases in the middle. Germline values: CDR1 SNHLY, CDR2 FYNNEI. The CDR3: CASNQGLSGNTIYF. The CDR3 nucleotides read TGTGCCAGCAATCAGGGGCTCTCTGGAAACACCATATATTTT.

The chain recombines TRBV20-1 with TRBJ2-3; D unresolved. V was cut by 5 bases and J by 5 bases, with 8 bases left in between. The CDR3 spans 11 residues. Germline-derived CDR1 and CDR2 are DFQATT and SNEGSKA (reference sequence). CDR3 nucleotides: TGCAGTGCTTTATCTAGAGATACGCAGTATTTT. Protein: CSALSRDTQYF.

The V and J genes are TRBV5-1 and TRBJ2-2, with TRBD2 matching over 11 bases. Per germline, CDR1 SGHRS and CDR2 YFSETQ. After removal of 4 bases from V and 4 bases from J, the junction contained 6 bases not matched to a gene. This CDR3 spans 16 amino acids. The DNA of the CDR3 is TGCGCCAGCAGCCCCACTAGCGGGAGAGGCACCGGGGAGCTGTTTTTT. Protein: CASSPTSGRGTGELFF.

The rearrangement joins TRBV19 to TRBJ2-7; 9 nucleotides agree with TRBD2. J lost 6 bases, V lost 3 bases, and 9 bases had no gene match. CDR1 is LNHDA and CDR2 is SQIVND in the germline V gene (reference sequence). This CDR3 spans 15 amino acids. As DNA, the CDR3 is TGTGCCAGTAGTATCGGGCTAGCGGGAACCTCCGAGCAGTACTTC. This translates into CASSIGLAGTSEQYF.

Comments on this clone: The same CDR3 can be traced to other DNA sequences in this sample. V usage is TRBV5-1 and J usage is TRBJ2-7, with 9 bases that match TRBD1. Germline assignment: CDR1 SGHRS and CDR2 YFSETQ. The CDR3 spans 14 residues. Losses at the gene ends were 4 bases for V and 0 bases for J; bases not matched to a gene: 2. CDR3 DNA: TGCGCCAGCAGCCCACAGGGGGCCTCCTACGAGCAGTACTTC. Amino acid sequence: CASSPQGASYEQYF.

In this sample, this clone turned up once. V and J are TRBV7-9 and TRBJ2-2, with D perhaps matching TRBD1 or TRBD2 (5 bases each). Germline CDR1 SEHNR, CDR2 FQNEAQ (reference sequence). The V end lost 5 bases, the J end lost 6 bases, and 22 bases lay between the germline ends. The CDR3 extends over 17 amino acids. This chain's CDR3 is CASSRTRGPDNSGELFF. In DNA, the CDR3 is TGTGCCAGCAGCCGAACCAGAGGGCCGGACAACTCCGGGGAGCTGTTTTTT. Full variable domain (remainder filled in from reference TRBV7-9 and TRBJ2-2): DTGVSQNPRHKITKRGQNVTFRCDPISEHNRLYWYRQTLGQGPEFLTYFQNEAQLEKSRLLSDRFSAERPKGSFSTLEIQRTEQGDSAMYLCASSRTRGPDNSGELFFGEGSRLTVL.

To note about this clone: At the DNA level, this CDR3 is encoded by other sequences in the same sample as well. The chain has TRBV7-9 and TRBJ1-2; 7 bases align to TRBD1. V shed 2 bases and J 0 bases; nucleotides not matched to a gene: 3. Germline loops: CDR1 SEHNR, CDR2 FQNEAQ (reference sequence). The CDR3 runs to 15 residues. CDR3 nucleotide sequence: TGTGCCAGCAGCTTATTCCAGGGGGCTAACTATGGCTACACCTTC. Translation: CASSLFQGANYGYTF.

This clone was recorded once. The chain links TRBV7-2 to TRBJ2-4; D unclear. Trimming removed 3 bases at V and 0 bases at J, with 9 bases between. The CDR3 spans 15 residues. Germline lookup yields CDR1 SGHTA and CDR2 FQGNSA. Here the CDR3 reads CASSFVTIAKNIQYF. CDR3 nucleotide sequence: TGTGCCAGCAGCTTTGTCACCATAGCCAAAAACATTCAGTACTTC.

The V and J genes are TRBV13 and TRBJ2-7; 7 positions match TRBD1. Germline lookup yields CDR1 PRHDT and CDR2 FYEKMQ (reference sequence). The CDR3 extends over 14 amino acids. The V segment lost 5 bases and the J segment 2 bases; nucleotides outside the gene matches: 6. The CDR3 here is CASSQDRLAYEQYF. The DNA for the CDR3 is TGTGCCAGCAGCCAGGACAGGCTGGCCTACGAGCAGTACTTC. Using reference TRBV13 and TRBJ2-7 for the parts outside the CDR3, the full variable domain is AAGVIQSPRHLIKEKRETATLKCYPIPRHDTVYWYQQGPGQDPQFLISFYEKMQSDKGSIPDRFSAQQFSDYHSELNMSSLELGDSALYFCASSQDRLAYEQYFGPGTRLTVT.

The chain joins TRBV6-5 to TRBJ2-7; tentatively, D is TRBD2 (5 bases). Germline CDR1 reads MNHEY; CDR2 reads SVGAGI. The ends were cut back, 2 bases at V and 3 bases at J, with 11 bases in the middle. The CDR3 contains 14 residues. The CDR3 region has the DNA TGTGCCAGCAGTTACCGCGAGGGTGGCTACGAGCAGTACTTC. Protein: CASSYREGGYEQYF.

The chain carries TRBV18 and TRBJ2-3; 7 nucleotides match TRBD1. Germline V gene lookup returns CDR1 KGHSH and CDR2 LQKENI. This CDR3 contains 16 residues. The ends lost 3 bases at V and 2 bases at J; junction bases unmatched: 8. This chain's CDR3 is CASSPTPGTVTDTQYF. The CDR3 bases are TGTGCCAGCTCACCCACCCCCGGGACAGTCACAGATACGCAGTATTTT.

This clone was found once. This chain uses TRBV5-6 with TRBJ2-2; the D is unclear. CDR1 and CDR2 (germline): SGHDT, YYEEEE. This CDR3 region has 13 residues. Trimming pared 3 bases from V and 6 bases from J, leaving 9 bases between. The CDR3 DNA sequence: TGTGCCAGCAGCTACGCGAGGCCCGGGGAGCTGTTTTTT. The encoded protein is CASSYARPGELFF.

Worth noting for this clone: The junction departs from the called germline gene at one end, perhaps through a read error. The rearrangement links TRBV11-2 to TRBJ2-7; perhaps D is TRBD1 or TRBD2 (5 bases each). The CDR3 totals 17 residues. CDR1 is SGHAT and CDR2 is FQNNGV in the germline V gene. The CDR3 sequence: CASILGTASSSSYEQYF. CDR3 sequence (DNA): TGTGCCAGCATCTTAGGGACCGCCTCATCGAGCTCCTACGAGCAGTACTTC.

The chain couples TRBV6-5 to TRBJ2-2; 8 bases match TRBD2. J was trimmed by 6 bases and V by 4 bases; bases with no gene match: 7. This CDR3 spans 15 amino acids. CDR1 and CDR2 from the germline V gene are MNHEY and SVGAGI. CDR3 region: CASSSGQAGAGELFF. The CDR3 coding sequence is TGTGCCAGCAGTTCTGGTCAAGCGGGGGCCGGGGAGCTGTTTTTT.

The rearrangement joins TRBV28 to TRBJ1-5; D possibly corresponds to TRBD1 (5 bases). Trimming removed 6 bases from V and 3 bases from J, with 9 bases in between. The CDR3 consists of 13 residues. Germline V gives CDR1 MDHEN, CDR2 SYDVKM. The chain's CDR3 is CASRDTLNQPQHF. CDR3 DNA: TGTGCCAGCAGGGACACGCTCAATCAGCCCCAGCATTTT. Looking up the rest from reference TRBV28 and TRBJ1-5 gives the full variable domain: DVKVTQSSRYLVKRTGEKVFLECVQDMDHENMFWYRQDPGLGLRLIYFSYDVKMKEKGDIPEGYSVSREKKERFSLILESASTNQTSMYLCASRDTLNQPQHFGDGTRLSIL.

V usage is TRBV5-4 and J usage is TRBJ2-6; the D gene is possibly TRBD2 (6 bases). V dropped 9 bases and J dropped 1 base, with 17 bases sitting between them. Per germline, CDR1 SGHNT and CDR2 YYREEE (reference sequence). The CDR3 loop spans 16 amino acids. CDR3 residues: CAMGGMAGSGANVLTF. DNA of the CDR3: TGTGCCATGGGTGGGATGGCGGGGTCTGGGGCCAACGTCCTGACTTTC.

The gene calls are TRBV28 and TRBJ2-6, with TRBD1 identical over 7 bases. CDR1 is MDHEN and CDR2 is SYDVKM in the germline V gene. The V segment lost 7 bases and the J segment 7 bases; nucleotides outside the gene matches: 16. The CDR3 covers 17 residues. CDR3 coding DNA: TGTGCCAGCACTACCCCGACAGGGAAGTATGGCGCCAACGTCCTGACTTTC. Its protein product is CASTTPTGKYGANVLTF.

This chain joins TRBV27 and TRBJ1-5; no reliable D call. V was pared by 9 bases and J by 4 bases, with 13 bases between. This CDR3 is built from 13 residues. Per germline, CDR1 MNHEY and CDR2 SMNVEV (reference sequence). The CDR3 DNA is TGTGCCAGGCGGAAAACATCAAATCAGCCCCAGCATTTT. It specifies CARRKTSNQPQHF.

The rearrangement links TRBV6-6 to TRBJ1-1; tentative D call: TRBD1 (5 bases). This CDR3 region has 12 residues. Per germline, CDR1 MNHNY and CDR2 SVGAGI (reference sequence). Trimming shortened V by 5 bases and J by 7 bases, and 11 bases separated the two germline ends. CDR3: CASSRGGFEAFF. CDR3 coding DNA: TGTGCCAGCAGTCGGGGGGGGTTTGAAGCTTTCTTT.

CDR3 sequence: CACSRESTDTQYF. The CDR3 nucleotides read TGTGCCTGCTCCCGGGAGAGCACAGATACGCAGTATTTT. The chain is built from TRBV7-2 and TRBJ2-3; weak D call: TRBD2 (6 bases). The CDR3 runs to 13 residues. V lost 11 bases, J lost 0 bases, and 12 bases lay in between. Germline V gene sequence: CDR1 SGHTA, CDR2 FQGNSA.